This T cell receptor (beta chain) was documented in a study of Ad26.COV2.S vaccination and SARS-CoV-2 variants. Treatment: around 19 received Ad26.COV2.S at low or high dose, single or two shots; a few received placebo; per-sample allocation not given. Vaccine and placebo recipients were sampled on day 63 after the first injection. Using immunoSEQ multiplex PCR, the repertoire was profiled, and TCRdb retains in-frame clones only, with some absent. Among 450,000 to 550,000 clones listed, about 89% were seen once. The CDR3 is 13 amino acids. The germline V gene has CDR1 MNHEY and CDR2 SVGEGT. V dropped 2 bases and J dropped 4 bases, with 9 bases sitting between them. In this sample, this clone turned up a few times. Its antigen is unidentified. Findings and caveats of the study: Total responses of T cells may have been underestimated by the analyses of TCR breadth and depth.

Sequencing used peripheral blood, obtained in a trial of Ad26.COV2.S vaccine versus placebo. The gene calls are TRBV6-2 or TRBV6-3 and TRBJ2-7; D gene uncertain. The sequence came from a person aged 18-60 years who received the Ad26.COV2.S COVID-19 vaccine or a placebo. For the CDR3, the DNA is TGTGCCAGCAGTTACACCACAGAGTACGAGCAGTACTTC. Encoded protein: CASSYTTEYEQYF.